These 10 T cell receptor beta chains came from one sample sequenced in a study of blood T cells in healthy people across ages. A second about 7 to 11 cycle PCR used barcoded and J-beta primers. TCRdb re-analysed the 5' RACE reads in MiXCR, keeping a single row per CDR3 protein. Of about 1.5 million distinct CDR3 sequences detected, less than 45% appear once; the ten largest clones hold over 3.5%. The specimen was blood. These receptors were taken from a woman under 30 in good health.

V is TRBV19 and J is TRBJ2-3; 8 bases fit TRBD1. Germline V gene data show CDR1 as LNHDA and CDR2 as SQIVND (reference sequence). The junction had 6 bases not matched to a gene; V was cut back by 10 bases and J by 3 bases. The CDR3 contains 13 residues. CDR3 sequence: CANADRATDTQYF. DNA for the CDR3: TGTGCCAATGCGGACAGGGCTACAGATACGCAGTATTTT.

This clonotype has just a few counts. The chain carries TRBV7-2 and TRBJ2-7, with 9 bases matching TRBD2. V trimming: 5 bases; J trimming: 0 bases; junction bases outside the gene matches: 5. Germline CDR1 and CDR2: SGHTA and FQGNSA. The CDR3 is 15 amino acids. The CDR3 nucleotides are TGTGCCAGCAGCATCTATAGCGGGAGCTCCTACGAGCAGTACTTC. Translation: CASSIYSGSSYEQYF.

J is TRBJ2-7 and V is TRBV11-2, with 8 bases aligning to TRBD2. The V gene's germline CDR1 is SGHAT and CDR2 FQNNGV. CDR3 size: 15 residues. V was pared by 1 base and J by 3 bases, with 5 bases of the junction left unmatched. As DNA, the CDR3 is TGTGCCAGCAGCTTAGCTCCCAGCGGGGGCTACGAGCAGTACTTC. It codes for CASSLAPSGGYEQYF. The whole variable domain, filled in from reference TRBV11-2 and TRBJ2-7, reads EAGVAQSPRYKIIEKRQSVAFWCNPISGHATLYWYQQILGQGPKLLIQFQNNGVVDDSQLPKDRFSAERLKGVDSTLKIQPAKLEDSAVYLCASSLAPSGGYEQYFGPGTRLTVT.

The genes are TRBV11-2 and TRBJ2-3; no clear D gene. CDR1 SGHAT and CDR2 FQNNGV come from the germline V gene. The CDR3 loop spans 12 amino acids. V lost 4 bases to trimming and J lost 2 bases, with 4 bases between them. CDR3 nucleotide sequence: TGTGCCAGCAGCTGGAACACAGATACGCAGTATTTT. Encoded protein: CASSWNTDTQYF.

This clonotype was observed a handful of times. The chain joins TRBV4-1 to TRBJ2-1; a possible D gene is TRBD2 (6 bases). Per the germline V gene, CDR1 is MGHRA and CDR2 is YSYEKL. The V and J ends lost 1 base and 4 bases respectively, with 11 bases between them. There are 15 residues in the CDR3. The CDR3 region is CASSQGAGLYNEQFF. The CDR3 DNA is TGCGCCAGCAGCCAAGGTGCGGGACTGTACAATGAGCAGTTCTTC.

The chain combines TRBV6-5 with TRBJ1-2; tentatively, D is TRBD1 (5 bases). V was pared by 4 bases and J by 8 bases, with 17 bases between. Germline-derived CDR1 and CDR2 are MNHEY and SVGAGI. CDR3 length: 14 residues. CDR3 nucleotides: TGTGCCAGCAGTTTCTCGGGACCCGGTGGAGGCTACACCTTC. It is translated as CASSFSGPGGGYTF.

J is TRBJ1-2 and V is TRBV15; a possible D gene is TRBD1 (6 bases). The V gene's germline CDR1 is LNHNV and CDR2 YYDKDF (reference sequence). This CDR3 comprises 14 residues. V gave up 5 bases and J gave up 7 bases, with 17 bases separating them. CDR3 coding DNA: TGTGCCACCAGCCCAGCAGGGACACACTTTGGCTACACCTTC. Its protein is CATSPAGTHFGYTF. Complete variable domain (other parts from reference TRBV15 and TRBJ1-2): DAMVIQNPRYQVTQFGKPVTLSCSQTLNHNVMYWYQQKSSQAPKLLFHYYDKDFNNEADTPDNFQSRRPNTSFCFLDIRSPGLGDTAMYLCATSPAGTHFGYTFGSGTRLTVV.

The chain couples TRBV12-3 or TRBV12-4 to TRBJ2-3; D might be TRBD2 (7 bases). V was clipped by 8 bases and J by 5 bases, with 20 bases between them. CDR3 size: 15 residues. The CDR3 DNA follows: TGTGCCAGCCAAAACCTGGAGGGGGGGGGAGATACGCAGTATTTT. Protein sequence: CASQNLEGGGDTQYF.

V is TRBV30 and J is TRBJ2-1; D gene uncertain. The length of the CDR3 is 13 residues. Trimming left V 0 bases short and J 3 bases short, with 6 bases between. CDR1 GTSNPN and CDR2 SVGIG come from the germline V gene (reference sequence). The CDR3: CAWSVTRYNEQFF. Written as DNA, the CDR3 is TGTGCCTGGAGTGTAACCCGCTACAATGAGCAGTTCTTC. The full variable domain, rest sourced from reference TRBV30 and TRBJ2-1, is SQTIHQWPATLVQPVGSPLSLECTVEGTSNPNLYWYRQAAGRGLQLLFYSVGIGQISSEVPQNLSASRPQDRQFILSSKKLLLSDSGFYLCAWSVTRYNEQFFGPGTRLTVL.

A few counts support this clonotype. The genes are TRBV14 and TRBJ1-1; D ambiguous. Germline assignment: CDR1 SGHDN and CDR2 FVKESK. The CDR3 has 17 amino acids. Trimming cost V 1 base and J 1 base, with 16 bases left between them. CDR3 region: CASSQGRRWATNTEAFF. CDR3 in DNA: TGTGCCAGCAGCCAAGGACGGAGGTGGGCTACGAACACTGAAGCTTTCTTT.